This T cell receptor beta chain was observed in a study of cytomegalovirus exposure and HLA in healthy donors. Overall study: A preliminary data release comprised around 90 million unique TCRs obtained from HLA-typed donors.

Germline CDR1 LNHDA, CDR2 SQIVND (reference sequence). This CDR3 region has 13 residues. V lost 8 bases, J lost 7 bases, and 17 bases lay in between. Healthy people donating bone marrow made up the donors. Amplification used 60 Vbeta primers and 13 Jbeta primers. Profiled with immunoSEQ multiplex PCR; TCRdb holds only in-frame clones, not every one. The data contain more than 95,000 clones, around three quarters of them seen just once; the ten biggest clones take up 1.2%. This clone appeared a few times. Material for sequencing was PBMCs. The V call is TRBV19, the J call TRBJ1-2; D might be TRBD1 (6 bases). The sequence derives from a female donor in good health and CMV-seronegative. CDR3 loop: CASHGGGPGGYTF. CDR3 nucleotides: TGTGCCAGTCACGGCGGGGGGCCGGGTGGCTACACCTTC.